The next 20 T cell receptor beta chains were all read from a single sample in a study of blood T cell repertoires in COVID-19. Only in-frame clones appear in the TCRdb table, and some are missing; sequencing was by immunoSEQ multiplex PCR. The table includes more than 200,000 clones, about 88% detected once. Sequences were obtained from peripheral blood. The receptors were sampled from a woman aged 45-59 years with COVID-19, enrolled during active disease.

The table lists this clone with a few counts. The CDR3 sequence: CASSLGDYLTDTQYF. Written as DNA, the CDR3 is TGTGCCAGCAGCTTAGGGGACTACCTCACAGATACGCAGTATTTT. The chain uses TRBV5-4 and TRBJ2-3; 7 nucleotides line up with TRBD2. Germline values: CDR1 SGHNT, CDR2 YYREEE (reference sequence). With V trimmed by 2 bases and J by 2 bases, 5 bases remained unmatched. This CDR3 is 15 amino acids long.

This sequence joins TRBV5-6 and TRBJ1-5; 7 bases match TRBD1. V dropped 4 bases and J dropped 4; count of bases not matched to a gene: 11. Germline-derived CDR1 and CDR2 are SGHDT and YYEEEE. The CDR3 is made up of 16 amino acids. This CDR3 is CASSQGQGVWNQPQHF. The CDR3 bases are TGTGCCAGCAGCCAAGGTCAGGGGGTTTGGAATCAGCCCCAGCATTTT.

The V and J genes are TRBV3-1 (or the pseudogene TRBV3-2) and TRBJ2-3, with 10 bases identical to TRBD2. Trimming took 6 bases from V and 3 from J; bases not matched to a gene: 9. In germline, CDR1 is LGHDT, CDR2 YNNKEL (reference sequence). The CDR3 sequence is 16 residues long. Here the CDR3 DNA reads TGTGCCAGCAGTTCTCTAGCGGGGGAGGGGACAGATACGCAGTATTTT. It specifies CASSSLAGEGTDTQYF.

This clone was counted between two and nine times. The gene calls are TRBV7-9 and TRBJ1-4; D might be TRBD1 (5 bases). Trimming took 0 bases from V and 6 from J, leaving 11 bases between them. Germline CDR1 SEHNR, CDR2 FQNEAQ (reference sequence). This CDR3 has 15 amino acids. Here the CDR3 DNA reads TGTGCCAGCAGCTTAGCGAAGCAAGGGGATGAAAAACTGTTTTTT. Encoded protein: CASSLAKQGDEKLFF.

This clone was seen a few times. The CDR3 region is CASSLAGGRVEQFF. The CDR3 region has the DNA TGTGCCAGCAGCCTAGCGGGGGGGCGGGTTGAGCAGTTCTTC. This rearrangement joins TRBV2 to TRBJ2-1, with TRBD2 matching 12 bases. Germline CDR1 reads SNHLY; CDR2 reads FYNNEI. The CDR3 contains 14 residues. The ends lost 6 bases at V and 9 bases at J; junction bases unmatched: 6.

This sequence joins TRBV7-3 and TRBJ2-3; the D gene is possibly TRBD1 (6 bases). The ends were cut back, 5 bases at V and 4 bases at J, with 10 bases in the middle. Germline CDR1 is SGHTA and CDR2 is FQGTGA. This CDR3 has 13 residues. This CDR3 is CASSAQGSDTQYF. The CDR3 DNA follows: TGTGCCAGCAGCGCCCAGGGGTCAGATACGCAGTATTTT.

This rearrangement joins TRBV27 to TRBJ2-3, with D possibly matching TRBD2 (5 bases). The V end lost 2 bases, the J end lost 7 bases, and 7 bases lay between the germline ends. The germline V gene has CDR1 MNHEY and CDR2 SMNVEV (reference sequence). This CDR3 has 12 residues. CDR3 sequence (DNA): TGTGCCAGCAGTTTAAGAGGGAATACGCAGTATTTT. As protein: CASSLRGNTQYF.

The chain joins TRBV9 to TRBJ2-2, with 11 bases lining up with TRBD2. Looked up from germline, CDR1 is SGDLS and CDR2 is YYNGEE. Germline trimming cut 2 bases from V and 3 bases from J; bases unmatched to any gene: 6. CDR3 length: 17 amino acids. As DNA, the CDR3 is TGTGCCAGCAGCGTCGTAGCGGGGGGGCCGGACACCGGGGAGCTGTTTTTT. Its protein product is CASSVVAGGPDTGELFF.

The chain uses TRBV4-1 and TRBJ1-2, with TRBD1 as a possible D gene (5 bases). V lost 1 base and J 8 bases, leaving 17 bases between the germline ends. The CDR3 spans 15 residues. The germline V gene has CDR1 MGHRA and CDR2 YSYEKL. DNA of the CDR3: TGCGCCAGCAGCCAAGCAGGGAGGAGGGAGGAAGGCTACACCTTC. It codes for CASSQAGRREEGYTF.

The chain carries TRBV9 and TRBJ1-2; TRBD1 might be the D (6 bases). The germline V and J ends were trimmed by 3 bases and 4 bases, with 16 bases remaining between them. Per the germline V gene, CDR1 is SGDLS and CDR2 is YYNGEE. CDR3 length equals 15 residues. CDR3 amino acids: CASSAQPTGSYGYTF. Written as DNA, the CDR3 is TGTGCCAGCAGCGCCCAGCCAACAGGGAGCTATGGCTACACCTTC.

CDR3 sequence (DNA): TGTGCCAGCAGCCTTAAGACAGGGGGCTATAATTCACCCCTCCACTTT. Protein product: CASSLKTGGYNSPLHF. This chain joins TRBV6-6 and TRBJ1-6; 9 bases are shared with TRBD1. V lost 6 bases to trimming and J lost 3 bases; unmatched junction nucleotides: 6. This CDR3 is built from 16 residues. The germline V gene encodes CDR1 MNHNY and CDR2 SVGAGI (reference sequence).

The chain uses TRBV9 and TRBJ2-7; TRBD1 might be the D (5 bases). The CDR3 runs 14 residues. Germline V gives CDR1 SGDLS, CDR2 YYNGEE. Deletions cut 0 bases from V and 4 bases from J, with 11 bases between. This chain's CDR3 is CASSVDPSGYEQYF. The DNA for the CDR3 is TGTGCCAGCAGCGTAGACCCATCAGGGTACGAGCAGTACTTC.

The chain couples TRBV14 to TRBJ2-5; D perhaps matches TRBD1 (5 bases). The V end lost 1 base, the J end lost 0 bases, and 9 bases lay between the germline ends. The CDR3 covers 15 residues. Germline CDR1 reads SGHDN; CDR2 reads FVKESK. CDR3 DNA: TGTGCCAGCAGCCAAGGGAACAGGTACCAAGAGACCCAGTACTTC. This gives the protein CASSQGNRYQETQYF.

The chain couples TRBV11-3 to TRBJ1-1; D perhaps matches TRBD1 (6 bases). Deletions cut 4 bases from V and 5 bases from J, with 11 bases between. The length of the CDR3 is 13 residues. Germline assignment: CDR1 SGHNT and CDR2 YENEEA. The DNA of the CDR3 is TGTGCCAGCAGCTACAGGGATGGGACTGAAGCTTTCTTT. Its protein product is CASSYRDGTEAFF.

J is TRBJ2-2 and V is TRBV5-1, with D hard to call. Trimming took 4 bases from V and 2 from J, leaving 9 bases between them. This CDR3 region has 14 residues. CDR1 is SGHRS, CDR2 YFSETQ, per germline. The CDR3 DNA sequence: TGCGCCAGCAGCCCAGGCAGAAACACCGGGGAGCTGTTTTTT. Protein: CASSPGRNTGELFF.

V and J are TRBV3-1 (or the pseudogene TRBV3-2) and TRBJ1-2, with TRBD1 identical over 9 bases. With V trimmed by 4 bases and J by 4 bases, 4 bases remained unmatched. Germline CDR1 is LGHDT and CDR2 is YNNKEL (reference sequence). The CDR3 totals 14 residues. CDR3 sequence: CASSPGQGGYGYTF. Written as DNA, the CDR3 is TGTGCCAGCAGCCCGGGACAGGGAGGCTATGGCTACACCTTC.

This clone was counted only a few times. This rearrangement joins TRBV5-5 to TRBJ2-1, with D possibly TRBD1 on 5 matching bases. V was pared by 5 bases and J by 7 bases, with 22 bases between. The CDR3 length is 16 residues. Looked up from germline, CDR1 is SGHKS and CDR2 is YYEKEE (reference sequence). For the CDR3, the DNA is TGTGCCAGCAGACGAAACCCTCAGGGATTTGGTAATGAGCAGTTCTTC. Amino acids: CASRRNPQGFGNEQFF.

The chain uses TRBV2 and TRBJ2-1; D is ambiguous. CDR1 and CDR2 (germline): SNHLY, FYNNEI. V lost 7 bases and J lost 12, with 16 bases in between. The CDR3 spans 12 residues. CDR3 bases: TGTGCCAGCACCGACTTCGGAGAGCGGCAGTTCTTC. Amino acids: CASTDFGERQFF.

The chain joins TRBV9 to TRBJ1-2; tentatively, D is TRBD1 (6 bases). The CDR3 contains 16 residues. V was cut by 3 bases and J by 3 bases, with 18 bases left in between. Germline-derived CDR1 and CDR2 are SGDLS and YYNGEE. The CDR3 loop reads CASSAGGLSGDYGYTF. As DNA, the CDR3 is TGTGCCAGCAGCGCAGGCGGGCTTTCAGGGGACTATGGCTACACCTTC.

CDR3 sequence (DNA): TGCGCCAGCAGCTTGGCGATTTTGGTACAGGGGAACACTGAAGCTTTCTTT. Its translation: CASSLAILVQGNTEAFF. The J gene is TRBJ1-1, the V gene TRBV5-1; weak D call: TRBD1 (6 bases). Germline lookup yields CDR1 SGHRS and CDR2 YFSETQ. Deletions cut 0 bases from V and 1 base from J, with 16 bases between. The CDR3 length is 17 residues.